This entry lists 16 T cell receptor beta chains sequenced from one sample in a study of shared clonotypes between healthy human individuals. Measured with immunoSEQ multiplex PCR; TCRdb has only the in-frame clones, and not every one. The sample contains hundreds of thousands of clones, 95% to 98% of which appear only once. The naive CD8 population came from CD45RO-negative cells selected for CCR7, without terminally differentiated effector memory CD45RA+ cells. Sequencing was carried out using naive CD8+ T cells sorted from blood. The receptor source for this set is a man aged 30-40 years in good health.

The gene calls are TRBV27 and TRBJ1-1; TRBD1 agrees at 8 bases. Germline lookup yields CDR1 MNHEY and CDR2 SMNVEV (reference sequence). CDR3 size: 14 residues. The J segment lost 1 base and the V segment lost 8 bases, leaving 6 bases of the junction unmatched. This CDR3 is CASGSGTGNTEAFF. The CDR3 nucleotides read TGTGCCAGCGGCTCCGGGACAGGGAACACTGAAGCTTTCTTT.

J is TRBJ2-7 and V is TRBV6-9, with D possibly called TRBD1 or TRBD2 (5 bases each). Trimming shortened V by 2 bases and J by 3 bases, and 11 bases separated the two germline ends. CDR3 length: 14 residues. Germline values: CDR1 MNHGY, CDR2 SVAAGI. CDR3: CASSYKGPNYEQYF. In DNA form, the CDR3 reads TGTGCCAGCAGTTATAAGGGACCAAACTACGAGCAGTACTTC.

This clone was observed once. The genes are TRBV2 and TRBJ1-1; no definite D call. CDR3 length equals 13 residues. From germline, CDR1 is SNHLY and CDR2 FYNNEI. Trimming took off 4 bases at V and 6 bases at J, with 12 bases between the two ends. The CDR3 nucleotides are TGTGCCAGCAGTGTAGGGAGGGTGGCTGAAGCTTTCTTT. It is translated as CASSVGRVAEAFF. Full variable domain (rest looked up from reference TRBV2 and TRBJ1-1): EPEVTQTPSHQVTQMGQEVILRCVPISNHLYFYWYRQILGQKVEFLVSFYNNEISEKSEIFDDQFSVERPDGSNFTLKIRSTKLEDSAMYFCASSVGRVAEAFFGQGTRLTVV.

The CDR3 DNA sequence: TGTGCCAGCAGCGTAGCCCGGGGTCAGGGTTATTTCGCCGGGGAGCTGTTTTTT. It codes for CASSVARGQGYFAGELFF. The rearrangement joins TRBV9 to TRBJ2-2, with D perhaps given as TRBD1 or TRBD2 (5 bases each). Germline V lookup: CDR1 SGDLS, CDR2 YYNGEE. CDR3 length: 18 residues. Trimming pared 0 bases from V and 6 bases from J, leaving 21 bases between.

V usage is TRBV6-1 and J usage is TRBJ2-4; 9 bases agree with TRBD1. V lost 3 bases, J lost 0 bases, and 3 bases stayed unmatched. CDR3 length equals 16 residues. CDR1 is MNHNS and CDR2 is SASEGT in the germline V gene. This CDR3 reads CASSDPGQGAKNIQYF. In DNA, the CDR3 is TGTGCCAGCAGTGACCCGGGACAGGGAGCCAAAAACATTCAGTACTTC.

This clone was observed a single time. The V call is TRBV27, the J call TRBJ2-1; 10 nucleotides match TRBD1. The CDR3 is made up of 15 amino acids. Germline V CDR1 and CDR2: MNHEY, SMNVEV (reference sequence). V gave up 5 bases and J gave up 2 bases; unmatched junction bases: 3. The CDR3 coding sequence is TGTGCCAGCAGTGTAGGGACAGGGGCCTACAATGAGCAGTTCTTC. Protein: CASSVGTGAYNEQFF.

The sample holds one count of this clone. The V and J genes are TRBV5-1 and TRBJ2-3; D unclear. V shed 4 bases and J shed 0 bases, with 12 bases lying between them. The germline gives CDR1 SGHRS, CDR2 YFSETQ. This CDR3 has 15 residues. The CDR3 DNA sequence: TGCGCCAGCAGCAAATTGAAGAGAAGCACAGATACGCAGTATTTT. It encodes CASSKLKRSTDTQYF.

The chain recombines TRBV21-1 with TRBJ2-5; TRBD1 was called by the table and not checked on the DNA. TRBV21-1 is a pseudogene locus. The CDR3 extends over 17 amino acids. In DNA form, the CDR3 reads TGTGCCAGCAGCAAAGGGGGCGGCAGGGTGGTACAAGAGACCCAGTACTTC. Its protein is CASSKGGGRVVQETQYF.

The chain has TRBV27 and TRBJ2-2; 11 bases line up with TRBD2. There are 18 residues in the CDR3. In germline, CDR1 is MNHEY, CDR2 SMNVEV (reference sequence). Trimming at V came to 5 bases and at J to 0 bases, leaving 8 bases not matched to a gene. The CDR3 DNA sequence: TGTGCCAGCAGTGGGCGACTAGCGGGATTCTCGAACACCGGGGAGCTGTTTTTT. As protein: CASSGRLAGFSNTGELFF.

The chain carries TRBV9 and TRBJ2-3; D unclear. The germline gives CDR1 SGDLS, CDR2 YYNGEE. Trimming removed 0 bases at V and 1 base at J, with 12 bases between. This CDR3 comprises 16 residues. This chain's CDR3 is CASSVGSGVGTDTQYF. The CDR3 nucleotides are TGTGCCAGCAGCGTAGGGTCGGGCGTCGGCACAGATACGCAGTATTTT.

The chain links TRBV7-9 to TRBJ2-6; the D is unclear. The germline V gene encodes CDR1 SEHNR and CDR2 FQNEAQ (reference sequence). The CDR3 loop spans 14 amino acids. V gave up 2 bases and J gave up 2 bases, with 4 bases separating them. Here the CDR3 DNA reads TGTGCCAGCAGCTTATTCCCTGGGGCCAACGTCCTGACTTTC. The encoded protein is CASSLFPGANVLTF.

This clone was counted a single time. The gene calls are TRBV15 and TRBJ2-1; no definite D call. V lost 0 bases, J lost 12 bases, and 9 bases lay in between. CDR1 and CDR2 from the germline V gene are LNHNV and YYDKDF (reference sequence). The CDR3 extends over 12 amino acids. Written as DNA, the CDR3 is TGTGCCACCAGCAGAGATTCCCTTTTGCAGTTCTTC. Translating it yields CATSRDSLLQFF.

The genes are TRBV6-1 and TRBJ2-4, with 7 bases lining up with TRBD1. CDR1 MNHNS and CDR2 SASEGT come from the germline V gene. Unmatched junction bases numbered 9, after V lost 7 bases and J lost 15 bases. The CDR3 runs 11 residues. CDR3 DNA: TGTGCCAGCAAGGATCCGACAGGGAGGTACTTC. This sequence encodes CASKDPTGRYF.

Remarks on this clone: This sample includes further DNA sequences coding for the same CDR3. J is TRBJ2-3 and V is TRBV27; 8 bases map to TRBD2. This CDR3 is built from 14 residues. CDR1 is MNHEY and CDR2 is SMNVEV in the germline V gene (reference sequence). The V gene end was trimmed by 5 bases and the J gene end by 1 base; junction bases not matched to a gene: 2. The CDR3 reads CASSPGGGTDTQYF. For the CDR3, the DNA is TGTGCCAGCAGTCCGGGGGGGGGCACAGATACGCAGTATTTT.

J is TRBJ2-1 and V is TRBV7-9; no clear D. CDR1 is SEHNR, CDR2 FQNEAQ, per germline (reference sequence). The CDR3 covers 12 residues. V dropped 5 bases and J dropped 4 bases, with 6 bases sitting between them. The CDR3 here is CASSQTYNEQFF. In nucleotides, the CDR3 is TGTGCCAGCAGCCAGACTTACAATGAGCAGTTCTTC.

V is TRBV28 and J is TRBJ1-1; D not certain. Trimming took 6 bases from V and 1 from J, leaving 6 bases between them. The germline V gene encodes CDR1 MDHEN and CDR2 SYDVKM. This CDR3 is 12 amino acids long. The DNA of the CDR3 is TGTGCCAGCAGGGACGGGAACACTGAAGCTTTCTTT. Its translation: CASRDGNTEAFF.